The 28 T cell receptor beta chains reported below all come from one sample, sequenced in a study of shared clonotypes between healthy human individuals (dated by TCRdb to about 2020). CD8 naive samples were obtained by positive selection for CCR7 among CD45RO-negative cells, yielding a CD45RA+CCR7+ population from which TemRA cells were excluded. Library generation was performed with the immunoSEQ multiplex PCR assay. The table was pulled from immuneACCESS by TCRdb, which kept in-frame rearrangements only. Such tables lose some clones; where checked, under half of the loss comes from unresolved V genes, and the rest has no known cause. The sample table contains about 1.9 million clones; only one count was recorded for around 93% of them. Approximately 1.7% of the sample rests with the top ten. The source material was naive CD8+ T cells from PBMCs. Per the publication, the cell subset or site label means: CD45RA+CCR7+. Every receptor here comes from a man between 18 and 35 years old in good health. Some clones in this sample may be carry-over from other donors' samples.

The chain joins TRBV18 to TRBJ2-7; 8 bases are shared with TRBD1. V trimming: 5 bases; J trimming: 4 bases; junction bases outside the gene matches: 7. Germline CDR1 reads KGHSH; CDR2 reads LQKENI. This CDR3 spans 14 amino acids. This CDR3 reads CASSSGGAGYEQYF. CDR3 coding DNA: TGTGCCAGCTCATCAGGGGGCGCGGGGTACGAGCAGTACTTC.

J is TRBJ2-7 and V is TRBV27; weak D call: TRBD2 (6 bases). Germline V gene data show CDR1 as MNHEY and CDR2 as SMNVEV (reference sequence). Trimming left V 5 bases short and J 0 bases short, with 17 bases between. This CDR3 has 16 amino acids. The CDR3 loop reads CASSHQELTSSYEQYF. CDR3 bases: TGTGCCAGCAGTCACCAAGAGTTGACTAGCTCCTACGAGCAGTACTTC.

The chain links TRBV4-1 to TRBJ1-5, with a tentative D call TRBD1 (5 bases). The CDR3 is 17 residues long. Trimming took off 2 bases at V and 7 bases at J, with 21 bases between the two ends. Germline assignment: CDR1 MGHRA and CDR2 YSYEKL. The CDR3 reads CASSQRSGQGGEQPQHF. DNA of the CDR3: TGCGCCAGCAGCCAACGGAGCGGGCAGGGAGGGGAACAGCCCCAGCATTTT.

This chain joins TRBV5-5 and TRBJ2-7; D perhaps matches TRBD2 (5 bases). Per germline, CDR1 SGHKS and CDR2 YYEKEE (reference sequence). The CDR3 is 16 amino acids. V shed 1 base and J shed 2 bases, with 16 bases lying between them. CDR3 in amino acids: CASSLFMVGEPYEQYF. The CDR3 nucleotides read TGTGCCAGCAGCTTGTTTATGGTCGGGGAGCCCTACGAGCAGTACTTC.

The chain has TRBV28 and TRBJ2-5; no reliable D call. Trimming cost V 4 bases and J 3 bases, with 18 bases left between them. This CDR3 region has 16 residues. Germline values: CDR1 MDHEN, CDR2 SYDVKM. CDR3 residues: CASSSPVLTRKETQYF. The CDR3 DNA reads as TGTGCCAGCAGTTCCCCAGTTTTGACGAGGAAAGAGACCCAGTACTTC.

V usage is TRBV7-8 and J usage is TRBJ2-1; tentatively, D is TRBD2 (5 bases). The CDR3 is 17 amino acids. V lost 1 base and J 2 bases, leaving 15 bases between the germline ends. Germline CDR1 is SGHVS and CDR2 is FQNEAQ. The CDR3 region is CASSLGFSGLAYNEQFF. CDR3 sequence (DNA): TGTGCCAGCAGCTTAGGGTTCAGCGGCTTGGCCTACAATGAGCAGTTCTTC.

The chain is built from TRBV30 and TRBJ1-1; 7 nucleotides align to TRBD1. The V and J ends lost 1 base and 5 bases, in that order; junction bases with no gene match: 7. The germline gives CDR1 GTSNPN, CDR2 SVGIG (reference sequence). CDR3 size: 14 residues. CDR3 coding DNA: TGTGCCTGGAGTGAGACAGGGATATGGACTGAAGCTTTCTTT. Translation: CAWSETGIWTEAFF.

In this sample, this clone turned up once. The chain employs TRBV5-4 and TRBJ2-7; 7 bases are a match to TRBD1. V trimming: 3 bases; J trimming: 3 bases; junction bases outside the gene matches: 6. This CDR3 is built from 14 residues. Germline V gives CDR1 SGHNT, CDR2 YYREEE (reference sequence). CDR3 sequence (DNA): TGTGCCAGCAGCTCGAAGGGACAGATCTACGAGCAGTACTTC. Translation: CASSSKGQIYEQYF.

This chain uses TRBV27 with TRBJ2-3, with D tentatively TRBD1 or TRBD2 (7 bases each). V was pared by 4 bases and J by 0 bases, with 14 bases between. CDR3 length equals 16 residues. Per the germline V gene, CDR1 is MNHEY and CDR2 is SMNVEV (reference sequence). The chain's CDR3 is CASSWDSGTSTDTQYF. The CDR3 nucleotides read TGTGCCAGCAGTTGGGACAGCGGGACTAGCACAGATACGCAGTATTTT.

The CDR3 DNA follows: TGTGCCAGCAGCCCATTTCAGGAGGTTCCCATCTATGGCTACACCTTC. It translates to CASSPFQEVPIYGYTF. The chain links TRBV27 to TRBJ1-2; D not resolved. Germline V lookup: CDR1 MNHEY, CDR2 SMNVEV (reference sequence). This CDR3 is built from 16 residues. Trimming removed 6 bases at V and 4 bases at J, with 21 bases between.

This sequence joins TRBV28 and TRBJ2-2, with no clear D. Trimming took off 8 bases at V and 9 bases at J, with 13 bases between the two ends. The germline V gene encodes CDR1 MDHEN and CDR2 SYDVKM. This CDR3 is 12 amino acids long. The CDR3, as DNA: TGTGCCAGCTCAGATGACCCTAGGGAGCTGTTTTTT. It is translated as CASSDDPRELFF.

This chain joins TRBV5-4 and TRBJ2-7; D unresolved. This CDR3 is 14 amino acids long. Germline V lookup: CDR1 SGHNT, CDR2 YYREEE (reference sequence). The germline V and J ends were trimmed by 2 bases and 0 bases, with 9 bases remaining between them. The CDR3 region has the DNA TGTGCCAGCAGCTTTGGGGAAAGCTCCTACGAGCAGTACTTC. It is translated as CASSFGESSYEQYF.

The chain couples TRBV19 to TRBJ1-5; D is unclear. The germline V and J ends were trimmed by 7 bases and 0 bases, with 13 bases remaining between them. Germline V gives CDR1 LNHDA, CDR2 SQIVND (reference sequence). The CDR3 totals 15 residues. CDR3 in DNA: TGTGCCAGTACCATAGGTACAGCTAGCAATCAGCCCCAGCATTTT. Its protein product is CASTIGTASNQPQHF.

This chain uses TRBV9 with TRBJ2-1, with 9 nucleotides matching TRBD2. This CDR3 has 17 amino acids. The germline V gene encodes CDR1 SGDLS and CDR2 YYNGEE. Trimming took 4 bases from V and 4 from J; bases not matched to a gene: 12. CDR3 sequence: CASSQRTSAILYNEQFF. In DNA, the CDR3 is TGTGCCAGCAGCCAAAGGACTAGCGCGATACTTTACAATGAGCAGTTCTTC.

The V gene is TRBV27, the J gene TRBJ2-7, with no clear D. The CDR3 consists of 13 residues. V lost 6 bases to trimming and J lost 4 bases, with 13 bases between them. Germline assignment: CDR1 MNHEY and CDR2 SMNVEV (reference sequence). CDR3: CASSAGPAYEQYF. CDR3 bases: TGTGCCAGCAGCGCTGGACCGGCATACGAGCAGTACTTC.

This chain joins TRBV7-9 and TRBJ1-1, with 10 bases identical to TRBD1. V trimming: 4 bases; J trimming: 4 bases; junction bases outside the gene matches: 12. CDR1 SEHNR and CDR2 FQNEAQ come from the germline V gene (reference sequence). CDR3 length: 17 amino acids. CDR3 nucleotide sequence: TGTGCCAGCAGCTCTCGGGGACAGGGGATCCGGGGCACTGAAGCTTTCTTT. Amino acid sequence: CASSSRGQGIRGTEAFF.

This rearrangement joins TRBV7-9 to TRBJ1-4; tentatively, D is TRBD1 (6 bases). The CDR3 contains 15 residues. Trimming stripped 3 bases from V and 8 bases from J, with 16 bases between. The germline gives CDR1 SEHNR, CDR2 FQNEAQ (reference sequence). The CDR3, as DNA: TGTGCCAGCAGCTTCTCAGGGGCGGAGGAGGAAAAACTGTTTTTT. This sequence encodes CASSFSGAEEEKLFF.

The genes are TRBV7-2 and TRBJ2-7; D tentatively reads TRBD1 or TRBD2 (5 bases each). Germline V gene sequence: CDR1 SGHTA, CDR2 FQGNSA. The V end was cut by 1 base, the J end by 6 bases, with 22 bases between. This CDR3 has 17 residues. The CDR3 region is CASSLERIWGPAFEQYF. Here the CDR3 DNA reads TGTGCCAGCAGCTTAGAACGCATCTGGGGACCAGCCTTCGAGCAGTACTTC.

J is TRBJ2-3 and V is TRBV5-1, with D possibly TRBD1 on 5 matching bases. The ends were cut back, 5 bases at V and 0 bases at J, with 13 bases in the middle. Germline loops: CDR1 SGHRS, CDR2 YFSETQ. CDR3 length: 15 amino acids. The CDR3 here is CASRLTESSTDTQYF. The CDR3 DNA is TGCGCCAGCAGGTTGACAGAATCTAGCACAGATACGCAGTATTTT.

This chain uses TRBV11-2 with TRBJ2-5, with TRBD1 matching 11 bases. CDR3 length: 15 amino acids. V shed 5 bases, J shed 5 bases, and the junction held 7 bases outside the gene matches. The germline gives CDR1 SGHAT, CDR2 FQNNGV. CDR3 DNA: TGTGCCAGCAGCCCCGGACAGGGGGCGCAGGAGACCCAGTACTTC. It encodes CASSPGQGAQETQYF. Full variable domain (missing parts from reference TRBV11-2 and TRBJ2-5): EAGVAQSPRYKIIEKRQSVAFWCNPISGHATLYWYQQILGQGPKLLIQFQNNGVVDDSQLPKDRFSAERLKGVDSTLKIQPAKLEDSAVYLCASSPGQGAQETQYFGPGTRLLVL.

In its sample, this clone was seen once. In nucleotides, the CDR3 is TGTGCCATCAGTCAGGGTACCGAGCAGTACTTC. This codes for CAISQGTEQYF. V usage is TRBV10-3 and J usage is TRBJ2-7; D is possibly TRBD1 (5 bases). Trimming stripped 5 bases from V and 6 bases from J, with 8 bases between. The CDR3 runs 11 residues. Germline V gives CDR1 ENHRY, CDR2 SYGVKD.

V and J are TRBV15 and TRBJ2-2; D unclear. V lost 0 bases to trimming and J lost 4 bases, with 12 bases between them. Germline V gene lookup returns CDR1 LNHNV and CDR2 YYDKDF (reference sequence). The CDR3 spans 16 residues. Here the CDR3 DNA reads TGTGCCACCAGCAGAGAGATTCGGTTGCTCACCGGGGAGCTGTTTTTT. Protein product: CATSREIRLLTGELFF.

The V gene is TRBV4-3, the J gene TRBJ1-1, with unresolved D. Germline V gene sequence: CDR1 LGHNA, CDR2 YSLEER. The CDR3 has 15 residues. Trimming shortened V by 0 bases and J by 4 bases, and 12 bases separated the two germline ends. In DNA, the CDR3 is TGCGCCAGCAGCCAAGACCGAAGTCGTGTCACTGAAGCTTTCTTT. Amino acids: CASSQDRSRVTEAFF.

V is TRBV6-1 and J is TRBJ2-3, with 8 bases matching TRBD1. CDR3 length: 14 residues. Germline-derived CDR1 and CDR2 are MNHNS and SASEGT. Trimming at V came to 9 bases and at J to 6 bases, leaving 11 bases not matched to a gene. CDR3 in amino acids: CASLPGRGRDTQYF. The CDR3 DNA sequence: TGTGCCAGTCTGCCCGGCAGGGGGCGGGATACGCAGTATTTT.

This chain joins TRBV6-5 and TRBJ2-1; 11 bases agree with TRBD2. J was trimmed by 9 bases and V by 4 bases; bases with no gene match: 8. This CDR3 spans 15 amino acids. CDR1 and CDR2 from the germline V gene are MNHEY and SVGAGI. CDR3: CASSLVGLAGSEQFF. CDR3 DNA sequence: TGTGCCAGCAGTTTGGTAGGACTAGCGGGTAGTGAGCAGTTCTTC.

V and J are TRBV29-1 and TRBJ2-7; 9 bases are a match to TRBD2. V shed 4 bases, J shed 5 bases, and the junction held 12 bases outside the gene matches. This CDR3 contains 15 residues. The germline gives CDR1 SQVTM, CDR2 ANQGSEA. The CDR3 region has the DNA TGCAGCGTTGGCCAGGGGAGGCTAGCGGGACACGAGCAGTACTTC. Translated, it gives CSVGQGRLAGHEQYF.

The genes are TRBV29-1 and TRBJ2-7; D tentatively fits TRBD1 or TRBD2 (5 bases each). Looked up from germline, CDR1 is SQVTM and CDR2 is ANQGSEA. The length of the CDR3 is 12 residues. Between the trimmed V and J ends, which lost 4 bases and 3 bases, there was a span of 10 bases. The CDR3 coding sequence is TGCAGCGTTGGAGGGACCTTCTACGAGCAGTACTTC. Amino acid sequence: CSVGGTFYEQYF.

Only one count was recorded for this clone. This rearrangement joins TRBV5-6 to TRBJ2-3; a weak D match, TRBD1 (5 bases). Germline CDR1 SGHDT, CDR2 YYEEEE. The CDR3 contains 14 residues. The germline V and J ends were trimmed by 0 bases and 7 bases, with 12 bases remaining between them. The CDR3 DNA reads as TGTGCCAGCAGCTTGGGCCAGACAGCGAATACGCAGTATTTT. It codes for CASSLGQTANTQYF.